Reported below is one T cell receptor beta chain. It has no known antigen specificity. No base quality information exists; no much larger clone differs at one position. The data were taken from a study of blood T cell repertoires in COVID-19 (dated by TCRdb to the early 2020s). With respect to the entire study: The collaborator samples originated in the United States, Italy and Spain and spanned the acute and convalescent phases of COVID-19. The prospective study material was composed of cDNA or gDNA derived from T cells, B-cell-depleted T cells, or PBMCs. Subjects who had been exposed to COVID-19, were actively infected with it, or had recovered from it provided the deeply sampled blood TCRbeta repertoires that made up the dataset. The repertoires were released in a freely available public database intended as a resource for research on the immune response to SARS-CoV-2. The samples were drawn from the first 160 participants of the ongoing ImmuneRACE study and from about 1,200 subjects provided by 6 global collaborators. The sample metadata nearly always contained a de-identified subject ID, COVID-19 status, age in years and sex. Where available, HLA class I and class II types were taken from metadata supplied by the sample provider and were not determined by assay-based typing. Study-level results and caveats: Clinical and demographic metadata were provided uncurated, with the amount varying by source and participant.

TCRbeta CDR3 regions were amplified from genomic DNA by means of the immunoSEQ Assay, a bias-controlled multiplex PCR. As for the authors' bioinformatics: The number of nucleated cells in each sample was estimated from the amplification of reference gene primers within the assay. To quantify the absolute abundance of each unique TCRbeta CDR3 rearrangement, sequence reads were collapsed and filtered. For each sample, productive Simpson clonality was calculated by taking the square root of Simpson's diversity index across productive rearrangements. TCRdb took this table from immuneACCESS and kept in-frame rearrangements with V and J called. Such tables lack part of the clones; where checked against another copy, unresolved V genes explain under half of the gap, and the rest is unexplained. V and J calls and clone size follow that table, whereas D and trimming were derived from the DNA. The sample table records about 280,000 clones; roughly 80% of these occur just once. Of the sample, 4.5% to 6% falls within the top ten clones.

V lost 6 bases and J lost 2 bases, and the count of bases not matched to a germline gene is 5. From the cysteine through the phenylalanine, the CDR3 covers 16 amino acids. Only the CDR3 DNA stays, 48 bases, in frame from base 1. As encoded in the germline V gene (reference sequence), CDR1 is LNHDA while CDR2 is SQIVND. Participants in the prospective study were aged roughly 18 to 100 years, lived in 20 to 25 United States geographic areas, and enrolled through a virtual design. In the prospective study, participants were assigned to cohorts based on the clinical history participants reported in a screening survey and a study questionnaire. Exposed participants were defined as having been in contact with someone with a PCR-confirmed or clinician-diagnosed COVID-19 case within 2 weeks of study entry. In the prospective study, mobile phlebotomists collected whole blood, serum and a nasopharyngeal or oropharyngeal swab from each participant. Over an approximately two-month period, participants in the prospective study had the option of providing additional blood draws and questionnaires. Before DNA extraction, prospective study blood samples were shipped either frozen or at room temperature.

The TCR originated in a middle-aged man who had been exposed to COVID-19. The chain couples TRBV19 to TRBJ2-6; TRBD1 matches 9 bases in the middle. Sequencing was performed on PBMCs or T cells enriched from blood (not recorded which). The nucleotides read TGTGCCAGTAGATGGACAGGGGACCCTGGGGCCAACGTCCTGACTTTC. This gives the protein CASRWTGDPGANVLTF.